A selection of T cell receptor beta chains follows, all from one sample in a study of T cells in Graves' hyperthyroidism and ophthalmopathy. TCRdb used MiXCR to reprocess the multiplex PCR reads, holding one entry per CDR3 protein. This sample has almost 350,000 distinct CDR3 sequences; less than 20% occur once, and the top ten carry around 16%. Input material: blood. The origin of the receptors is a woman in her forties with Graves' ophthalmopathy. The CDR3 runs from the conserved cysteine through the conserved F or W. The order of the fields is V gene, clone size, J gene, D gene, CDR3 DNA, CDR3 protein. A D gene is named only where the DNA matches it firmly. Clone size, where shown, is once, few, many, or a class for clones that have expanded.

v_gene: TRBV20-1; abundance: many; j_gene: TRBJ2-7; d_gene: -; CDR3nt: TGCAGTGCTAGAGTGAATTTGTACGAGCAGTACTTC; CDR3aa: CSARVNLYEQYF
v_gene: TRBV11-1; abundance: many; j_gene: TRBJ2-3; d_gene: TRBD2; CDR3nt: TGTGCCAGCAGGCAACTCTTCGGGGCTAAGCGGGAGGTAGATACGCAGTATTTT; CDR3aa: CASRQLFGAKREVDTQYF
v_gene: TRBV18; abundance: few; j_gene: TRBJ2-7; d_gene: -; CDR3nt: TGTGCCAGCTCACCGACGAACGCCGACGAGCAGTACTTC; CDR3aa: CASSPTNADEQYF
v_gene: TRBV6-2/TRBV6-3; abundance: -; j_gene: TRBJ2-4; d_gene: -; CDR3nt: TGTGCCAGCAGTTACTCGGGGGTTCGTGCCAAAAACATTCAGTACTTC; CDR3aa: CASSYSGVRAKNIQYF
v_gene: TRBV28; abundance: many; j_gene: TRBJ2-1; d_gene: -; CDR3nt: TGTGCCAGCAGAGGCTTCTACAATGAGCAGTTCTTC; CDR3aa: CASRGFYNEQFF
v_gene: TRBV7-2; abundance: -; j_gene: TRBJ1-5; d_gene: TRBD1; CDR3nt: TGTGCCAGCAGCTTAACAGGGGCTCAGCCCCAGCATTTT; CDR3aa: CASSLTGAQPQHF
v_gene: TRBV28; abundance: few; j_gene: TRBJ2-5; d_gene: TRBD2; CDR3nt: TGTGCCAGCAGTTTCCTAGCGGGGGGAGTTTTGGCCCAGTACTTC; CDR3aa: CASSFLAGGVLAQYF
v_gene: TRBV4-1; abundance: many; j_gene: TRBJ2-4; d_gene: -; CDR3nt: TGCGCCAGCAGCCATGCGACCCTAGCCAAAAACATTCAGTACTTC; CDR3aa: CASSHATLAKNIQYF
v_gene: TRBV6-5; abundance: once; j_gene: TRBJ2-5; d_gene: -; CDR3nt: TGTGCCAGCAGTTACTACTCGAGCGGGTGGGAGACCCAGTACTTC; CDR3aa: CASSYYSSGWETQYF
v_gene: TRBV11-2; abundance: -; j_gene: TRBJ2-7; d_gene: -; CDR3nt: TGTGCCAGCAGCTTACGGAACACAGGGTCGTGGACTGAGCAGTACTTC; CDR3aa: CASSLRNTGSWTEQYF
v_gene: TRBV27; abundance: many; j_gene: TRBJ2-7; d_gene: -; CDR3nt: TGTGCCAGCAGTTTCGCGGTTACCTACGAGCAGTACTTC; CDR3aa: CASSFAVTYEQYF
v_gene: TRBV28; abundance: many; j_gene: TRBJ1-1; d_gene: -; CDR3nt: TGTGCCAGCAGTTTATTCGGGGTGGCCGTCACTGAAGCTTTCTTT; CDR3aa: CASSLFGVAVTEAFF
v_gene: TRBV2; abundance: many; j_gene: TRBJ1-5; d_gene: -; CDR3nt: TGTGCCAGCAGTGTTCCCGGAGGACAGACCAATCAGCCCCAGCATTTT; CDR3aa: CASSVPGGQTNQPQHF
v_gene: TRBV27; abundance: many; j_gene: TRBJ2-3; d_gene: -; CDR3nt: TGTGCCAGCAGTCCCGGGGACACAGATACGCAGTATTTT; CDR3aa: CASSPGDTDTQYF
v_gene: TRBV11-2; abundance: many; j_gene: TRBJ2-7; d_gene: -; CDR3nt: TGTGCCAGCAGCTTATATCTCGAGCAGTACTTC; CDR3aa: CASSLYLEQYF
v_gene: TRBV15; abundance: many; j_gene: TRBJ1-1; d_gene: -; CDR3nt: TGTGCCACCAGCAGAGATGGAGGGTCAGAAGCTCTCTTT; CDR3aa: CATSRDGGSEALF
v_gene: TRBV12-3/TRBV12-4; abundance: -; j_gene: TRBJ1-2; d_gene: TRBD1; CDR3nt: TGTGCCAGCAGACAGGGGGCTGGGGGCTACATCTTC; CDR3aa: CASRQGAGGYIF
v_gene: TRBV15; abundance: many; j_gene: TRBJ1-1; d_gene: -; CDR3nt: TGTGCCACCAGCAGAGATCGAGGACGGGCGTCAGAAGCTTTCTTT; CDR3aa: CATSRDRGRASEAFF
v_gene: TRBV11-2; abundance: many; j_gene: TRBJ2-7; d_gene: -; CDR3nt: TGTGCCAGCAGCGCCCGACAGGCCATCTACGAGCAGTACTTC; CDR3aa: CASSARQAIYEQYF
v_gene: TRBV6-1; abundance: many; j_gene: TRBJ2-7; d_gene: TRBD2; CDR3nt: TGTGCCAGCAGTACAACTAGCGGGGCCTCCTACGAGCAGTACTTC; CDR3aa: CASSTTSGASYEQYF
v_gene: TRBV6-2/TRBV6-3; abundance: many; j_gene: TRBJ2-7; d_gene: -; CDR3nt: TGTGCCAGCAGTTACCTCCGGGACGAAGCCTACGAGCAGTACTTC; CDR3aa: CASSYLRDEAYEQYF
v_gene: TRBV28; abundance: many; j_gene: TRBJ1-5; d_gene: -; CDR3nt: TGTGCCAGCAGTCGAAGGATCGGGCAGGGGAACAGTCAGCCCCAGCATTTT; CDR3aa: CASSRRIGQGNSQPQHF
v_gene: TRBV7-3; abundance: many; j_gene: TRBJ1-2; d_gene: TRBD1; CDR3nt: TGTGCCAGCAGCTTAACTGGGGACAGGCACTATGGCTACACCTTC; CDR3aa: CASSLTGDRHYGYTF
v_gene: TRBV11-2; abundance: many; j_gene: TRBJ2-5; d_gene: -; CDR3nt: TGTGCCAGCAGCTACCTGGACATCCAAGAGACCCAGTACTTC; CDR3aa: CASSYLDIQETQYF
v_gene: TRBV28; abundance: many; j_gene: TRBJ2-7; d_gene: TRBD2; CDR3nt: TGTGCCAGCAGTTTAGGGGGCCTGGGACTAGCGGGAGTCTACGAGCAGTACTTC; CDR3aa: CASSLGGLGLAGVYEQYF
v_gene: TRBV12-3/TRBV12-4; abundance: -; j_gene: TRBJ2-7; d_gene: TRBD2; CDR3nt: TGTGCCAGCAGTTCATGGAGGGACTATCCCCTCGAGCAGTACTTC; CDR3aa: CASSSWRDYPLEQYF
v_gene: TRBV6-2/TRBV6-3; abundance: many; j_gene: TRBJ2-7; d_gene: -; CDR3nt: TGTGCCAGCAGTTACGATGGGCGGGGGCGATTCTACGAGCAGTACTTC; CDR3aa: CASSYDGRGRFYEQYF
v_gene: TRBV5-1; abundance: many; j_gene: TRBJ2-2; d_gene: -; CDR3nt: TGCGCCAGCAGCCCACAGGGACAAACGAACACCGGGGAGCTGTTTTTT; CDR3aa: CASSPQGQTNTGELFF
v_gene: TRBV15; abundance: -; j_gene: TRBJ1-2; d_gene: TRBD1; CDR3nt: TGTGCCACCAGCAGGTACCGGGACAGGGATGGCTACACCTTC; CDR3aa: CATSRYRDRDGYTF
v_gene: TRBV11-2; abundance: -; j_gene: TRBJ2-5; d_gene: -; CDR3nt: TGTGCCAGCAGCTTAGTTTTTGGGGACTCGGTGGGGAACCCACAAGAGACCCAGTACTTC; CDR3aa: CASSLVFGDSVGNPQETQYF
v_gene: TRBV28; abundance: -; j_gene: TRBJ2-5; d_gene: -; CDR3nt: TGTGCCAGCAGTTTCGGGGGCAAGACCCAGTACTTC; CDR3aa: CASSFGGKTQYF
v_gene: TRBV7-8; abundance: few; j_gene: TRBJ1-6; d_gene: -; CDR3nt: TGTGCCAGCAGCTTACCGGGGGGCAGTAATTCACCCCTCCACTTT; CDR3aa: CASSLPGGSNSPLHF
v_gene: TRBV30; abundance: many; j_gene: TRBJ1-5; d_gene: -; CDR3nt: TGTGCCTGGAGTGAGGGTATCGGTCAGCCCCAGCATTTT; CDR3aa: CAWSEGIGQPQHF
v_gene: TRBV27; abundance: -; j_gene: TRBJ1-1; d_gene: -; CDR3nt: TGTGCCAGCAGCCGTACTTGGGACACTGAAGCTTCCTTT; CDR3aa: CASSRTWDTEASF
v_gene: TRBV11-2; abundance: many; j_gene: TRBJ2-7; d_gene: TRBD2; CDR3nt: TGTGCCAGCACCCCCGGCGGGAGGGCTCCCTACGAGCAGTACTTC; CDR3aa: CASTPGGRAPYEQYF
v_gene: TRBV7-2; abundance: many; j_gene: TRBJ1-1; d_gene: -; CDR3nt: TGTGCCAGCAGCTTAACCACCTCGGCCACTGAAGCTTTCTTT; CDR3aa: CASSLTTSATEAFF
v_gene: TRBV6-1; abundance: many; j_gene: TRBJ2-7; d_gene: TRBD1; CDR3nt: TGTGCCAGCAGTGATGCCGGGACAGGGGGACCTTCCTACGAGCAGTACTTC; CDR3aa: CASSDAGTGGPSYEQYF
v_gene: TRBV28; abundance: -; j_gene: TRBJ2-7; d_gene: -; CDR3nt: TGTGCCAGCAGTTTGACGCCGGGACTGAGCACCTACGAGCAGTACTTC; CDR3aa: CASSLTPGLSTYEQYF
v_gene: TRBV11-2; abundance: many; j_gene: TRBJ2-2; d_gene: -; CDR3nt: TGTGCCAGCAGCCCAGCCCCCACGAACACCGGGGAGCTGTTTTTT; CDR3aa: CASSPAPTNTGELFF
v_gene: TRBV20-1; abundance: many; j_gene: TRBJ2-5; d_gene: -; CDR3nt: TGCAGTGCTAGCGTCGTCGGATTGCTGGAGACCCAGTACTTC; CDR3aa: CSASVVGLLETQYF
v_gene: TRBV29-1; abundance: many; j_gene: TRBJ2-7; d_gene: -; CDR3nt: TGCAGCGTTGGGGGACGGGAACCCTACGAGCAGTACTTC; CDR3aa: CSVGGREPYEQYF
v_gene: TRBV28; abundance: -; j_gene: TRBJ2-7; d_gene: TRBD1; CDR3nt: TGTGCCAGCAGGTACCGGGACAGGGTGTTCTACGAGCAGTACTTC; CDR3aa: CASRYRDRVFYEQYF
v_gene: TRBV13; abundance: many; j_gene: TRBJ1-4; d_gene: TRBD1; CDR3nt: TGTGCCAGCAGCTGGGGACAGGGTGATGAAAAACTGTTTTTT; CDR3aa: CASSWGQGDEKLFF
v_gene: TRBV5-1; abundance: many; j_gene: TRBJ1-1; d_gene: TRBD1; CDR3nt: TGCGCCAGCAGCCCCTTAAAAGGGGGCGTGAACACTGAAGCTTTCTTT; CDR3aa: CASSPLKGGVNTEAFF
v_gene: TRBV30; abundance: many; j_gene: TRBJ2-7; d_gene: -; CDR3nt: TGTGCCTGGAGGGGGAGAGCTGTCTACGAGCAGTACTTC; CDR3aa: CAWRGRAVYEQYF
v_gene: TRBV19; abundance: many; j_gene: TRBJ2-5; d_gene: TRBD2; CDR3nt: TGTGCCAGTAGTATGGCGGGAGGGCCGGAGACCCAGTACTTC; CDR3aa: CASSMAGGPETQYF
v_gene: TRBV2; abundance: many; j_gene: TRBJ1-2; d_gene: -; CDR3nt: TGTGCCAGCAAAGCGGAGTCCGATGGCTACACCTTC; CDR3aa: CASKAESDGYTF
v_gene: TRBV12-3/TRBV12-4; abundance: many; j_gene: TRBJ2-7; d_gene: TRBD1; CDR3nt: TGTGCCAGCAGCCCCAGGACAGGGTGGTCCGAGCAGTACTTC; CDR3aa: CASSPRTGWSEQYF
v_gene: TRBV28; abundance: many; j_gene: TRBJ1-1; d_gene: -; CDR3nt: TGTGCCAGCAGTTGGCGAGTGATAGGGGAGACTGAAGCTTTCTTT; CDR3aa: CASSWRVIGETEAFF
v_gene: TRBV6-1; abundance: many; j_gene: TRBJ1-5; d_gene: -; CDR3nt: TGTGCCAGCAGTGAACCCCCAGGTATGAGGAGCAATCAGCCCCAGCATTTT; CDR3aa: CASSEPPGMRSNQPQHF
v_gene: TRBV30; abundance: many; j_gene: TRBJ1-1; d_gene: -; CDR3nt: TGTGCCTGGAATCCGGGGGGAACTGAAGCTTTCTTT; CDR3aa: CAWNPGGTEAFF
v_gene: TRBV5-1; abundance: -; j_gene: TRBJ2-2; d_gene: TRBD2; CDR3nt: TGCGCCAGCAGCTTGGAACCTAGCGGGGCTAACACCGGGGAGCTGTTTTTT; CDR3aa: CASSLEPSGANTGELFF
v_gene: TRBV27; abundance: many; j_gene: TRBJ1-1; d_gene: TRBD1; CDR3nt: TGTGCCAGCAGTACGACAGGGGGCGTTGAAGCTTTCTTT; CDR3aa: CASSTTGGVEAFF
v_gene: TRBV12-3/TRBV12-4; abundance: -; j_gene: TRBJ2-3; d_gene: -; CDR3nt: TGTGCCAGCAGTTACAATGTTGGGTTGGCAGATACGCAGTATTTT; CDR3aa: CASSYNVGLADTQYF
v_gene: TRBV20-1; abundance: many; j_gene: TRBJ1-2; d_gene: -; CDR3nt: TGCAGTGCTAGGGCCGGGGGCTGGGGCTATGGCTACACCTTC; CDR3aa: CSARAGGWGYGYTF